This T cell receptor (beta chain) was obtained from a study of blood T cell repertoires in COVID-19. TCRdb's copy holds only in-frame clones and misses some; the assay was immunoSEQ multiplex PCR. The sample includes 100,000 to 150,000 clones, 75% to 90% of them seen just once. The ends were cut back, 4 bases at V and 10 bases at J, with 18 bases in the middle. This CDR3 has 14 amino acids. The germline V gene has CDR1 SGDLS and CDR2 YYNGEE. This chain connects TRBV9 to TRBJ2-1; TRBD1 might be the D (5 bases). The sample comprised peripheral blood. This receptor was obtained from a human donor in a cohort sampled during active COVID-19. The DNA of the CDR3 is TGTGCCAGCAGCCCACGCAGGGAAAGTGGCGAGCAGTTCTTC. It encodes CASSPRRESGEQFF.